One and the same sample provided the 23 T cell receptor beta chains below, sequenced in a study of cytomegalovirus exposure and HLA in healthy donors. In the PCR, 60 Vbeta and 13 Jbeta primers were used. Profiling relied on immunoSEQ multiplex PCR, and the TCRdb table lists in-frame clones only, not all of them. Here the sample spans about 150,000 clones, 70% to 80% being singletons. The sample taken for sequencing was PBMCs. These receptors were taken from a man under 40 in good health and CMV-seropositive.

This clone was recorded once. The chain carries TRBV5-1 and TRBJ2-3, with D perhaps matching TRBD2 (5 bases). Germline lookup yields CDR1 SGHRS and CDR2 YFSETQ. The CDR3 runs 16 residues. Trimming removed 3 bases from V and 5 bases from J, with 19 bases in between. The CDR3 loop is CASSYNLAGGGDTQYF. Here the CDR3 DNA reads TGCGCCAGCAGCTACAATCTAGCTGGAGGAGGAGATACGCAGTATTTT.

CDR3 loop: CAWRDQGSTEAFF. The CDR3 DNA is TGTGCCTGGAGGGATCAGGGGTCCACTGAAGCTTTCTTT. This chain links TRBV30 with TRBJ1-1; D is possibly TRBD1 (6 bases). V lost 3 bases to trimming and J lost 4 bases, with 12 bases between them. The CDR3 runs to 13 residues. Germline V gives CDR1 GTSNPN, CDR2 SVGIG (reference sequence).

A few counts support this clone. The gene calls are TRBV29-1 and TRBJ2-5; D may be TRBD2 (7 bases). V lost 7 bases and J 5 bases, leaving 20 bases between the germline ends. CDR3 size: 14 residues. The germline gives CDR1 SQVTM, CDR2 ANQGSEA. DNA for the CDR3: TGCAGCGCCCTAGTTCCACGGGGGGCGGAGACCCAGTACTTC. Its protein is CSALVPRGAETQYF.

The chain has TRBV9 and TRBJ1-3; D is unclear. Trimming shortened V by 2 bases and J by 1 base, and 7 bases separated the two germline ends. Germline V gene lookup returns CDR1 SGDLS and CDR2 YYNGEE. The CDR3 has 14 residues. The CDR3 loop reads CASSVSGSGNTIYF. The CDR3 DNA follows: TGTGCCAGCAGCGTGAGCGGGTCTGGAAACACCATATATTTT.

The chain carries TRBV9 and TRBJ2-5; 7 bases line up with TRBD1. CDR1 SGDLS and CDR2 YYNGEE come from the germline V gene. The V gene end was trimmed by 0 bases and the J gene end by 3 bases; junction bases not matched to a gene: 2. The CDR3 extends over 14 amino acids. DNA for the CDR3: TGTGCCAGCAGCGTAGGTGGACAGGAAGAGACCCAGTACTTC. Protein product: CASSVGGQEETQYF.

This chain connects TRBV15 to TRBJ2-3, with 7 bases fitting TRBD2. Germline CDR1 is LNHNV and CDR2 is YYDKDF (reference sequence). V gave up 0 bases and J gave up 6 bases; unmatched junction bases: 9. This CDR3 region has 16 residues. The CDR3 DNA reads TGTGCCACCAGCAGAGATGGGAGACTAGCAACTGATACGCAGTATTTT. Protein: CATSRDGRLATDTQYF.

This clone was seen just once. J is TRBJ2-3 and V is TRBV7-8; 11 bases match TRBD2. The CDR3 is 17 residues long. In germline, CDR1 is SGHVS, CDR2 FQNEAQ. V was clipped by 6 bases and J by 2 bases; unmatched bases: 10. The CDR3 sequence: CASSLGPSGGSTDTQYF. CDR3 DNA: TGTGCCAGCAGTTTGGGCCCTAGCGGGGGGTCCACAGATACGCAGTATTTT.

The rearrangement links TRBV2 to TRBJ1-3; no reliable D call. Germline-derived CDR1 and CDR2 are SNHLY and FYNNEI. The CDR3 runs 15 residues. Trimming took 7 bases from V and 3 from J, leaving 16 bases between them. For the CDR3, the DNA is TGTGCCAGCAAACTGGGTTGGGGAGATGGAAACACCATATATTTT. It encodes CASKLGWGDGNTIYF.

The rearrangement uses TRBV18 and TRBJ2-5; no definite D call. In germline, CDR1 is KGHSH, CDR2 LQKENI. V was shortened by 3 bases and J by 4 bases, with 9 bases between the two germline ends. This CDR3 has 13 residues. CDR3 amino acids: CASSPPPPETQYF. DNA for the CDR3: TGTGCCAGCTCACCTCCTCCCCCAGAGACCCAGTACTTC.

As concerns this clone: Other DNA sequences in the sample encode the same CDR3. The CDR3: CASSPQGNTEAFF. The CDR3 DNA is TGTGCCAGCAGCCCACAGGGGAACACTGAAGCTTTCTTT. The gene calls are TRBV7-9 and TRBJ1-1, with D perhaps matching TRBD1 (6 bases). This CDR3 region has 13 residues. Germline CDR1 and CDR2: SEHNR and FQNEAQ (reference sequence). V was shortened by 5 bases and J by 1 base, with 8 bases between the two germline ends. Drawing the rest from reference TRBV7-9 and TRBJ1-1, the complete variable domain is DTGVSQNPRHKITKRGQNVTFRCDPISEHNRLYWYRQTLGQGPEFLTYFQNEAQLEKSRLLSDRFSAERPKGSFSTLEIQRTEQGDSAMYLCASSPQGNTEAFFGQGTRLTVV.

This chain links TRBV11-2 with TRBJ1-5, with 10 bases that match TRBD1. The length of the CDR3 is 17 residues. From germline, CDR1 is SGHAT and CDR2 FQNNGV. Unmatched junction bases numbered 6, after V lost 1 base and J lost 3 bases. For the CDR3, the DNA is TGTGCCAGCAGCTTAGCGCCGGGACAGGGGAACAATCAGCCCCAGCATTTT. Amino acids: CASSLAPGQGNNQPQHF.

The chain uses TRBV11-3 and TRBJ2-1, with D possibly matching TRBD2 (6 bases). Deletions cut 5 bases from V and 3 bases from J, with 20 bases between. The V gene's germline CDR1 is SGHNT and CDR2 YENEEA. The CDR3 length is 17 residues. CDR3 amino acids: CASSPTWDSGVYNEQFF. DNA of the CDR3: TGTGCCAGCAGCCCCACCTGGGACTCCGGAGTCTACAATGAGCAGTTCTTC.

V gene TRBV2 combines with J gene TRBJ1-2; 7 bases align to TRBD1. Germline loops: CDR1 SNHLY, CDR2 FYNNEI. This CDR3 is 12 amino acids long. V dropped 6 bases and J dropped 4; count of bases not matched to a gene: 2. The CDR3 DNA is TGTGCCAGCAGCCGGGACAGCTATGGCTACACCTTC. Translating gives CASSRDSYGYTF.

The rearrangement uses TRBV10-3 and TRBJ1-2; D call uncertain. The V gene's germline CDR1 is ENHRY and CDR2 SYGVKD. CDR3 length: 17 amino acids. Deletions cut 0 bases from V and 2 bases from J, with 16 bases between. CDR3: CAISESDIATHNYGYTF. For the CDR3, the DNA is TGTGCCATCAGTGAGTCCGACATCGCCACTCACAACTATGGCTACACCTTC.

This clone was found once. V and J are TRBV5-8 and TRBJ1-2; D remains unclear. In germline, CDR1 is SGHTS, CDR2 YDEGEE. There are 15 residues in the CDR3. The V gene lost 4 bases and the J gene lost 0 bases, with 13 bases spanning the gap. The CDR3: CASSRSLITNYGYTF. For the CDR3, the DNA is TGTGCCAGCAGCCGTTCGTTAATAACTAACTATGGCTACACCTTC.

J is TRBJ1-4 and V is TRBV5-1, with D perhaps matching TRBD1 (5 bases). Deletions cut 1 base from V and 6 bases from J, with 10 bases between. The CDR3 covers 14 residues. CDR1 and CDR2 from the germline V gene are SGHRS and YFSETQ. CDR3 nucleotides: TGCGCCAGCAGCTTGAGGGGCGGCGATGAAAAACTGTTTTTT. Its translation: CASSLRGGDEKLFF.

This chain connects TRBV7-3 to TRBJ1-1; 10 nucleotides match TRBD1. Looked up from germline, CDR1 is SGHTA and CDR2 is FQGTGA. Losses at the gene ends were 3 bases for V and 3 bases for J; bases not matched to a gene: 10. The CDR3 spans 17 residues. The CDR3 loop is CASSFVGTGDAYTEAFF. In DNA, the CDR3 is TGTGCCAGCAGCTTCGTTGGGACAGGGGACGCGTACACTGAAGCTTTCTTT.

This clone appeared a few times. The J gene is TRBJ1-1, the V gene TRBV6-1; 9 bases are a match to TRBD1. The CDR3 loop spans 13 amino acids. CDR1 is MNHNS, CDR2 SASEGT, per germline. V lost 11 bases, J lost 3 bases, and 7 bases stayed unmatched. This chain's CDR3 is CAAAGTGYTEAFF. In DNA, the CDR3 is TGTGCCGCAGCCGGGACAGGGTACACTGAAGCTTTCTTT.

The chain joins TRBV7-2 to TRBJ2-5, with a tentative D call TRBD2 (5 bases). Germline V gives CDR1 SGHTA, CDR2 FQGNSA. V lost 7 bases, J lost 5 bases, and 14 bases lay in between. The length of the CDR3 is 13 residues. The CDR3 nucleotides are TGTGCCAGCACCAACAACGAGCGGGAGACCCAGTACTTC. This encodes CASTNNERETQYF.

In its sample, this clone was seen a few times. This rearrangement joins TRBV19 to TRBJ2-1; 10 nucleotides match TRBD2. The CDR3 has 15 amino acids. Trimming took 4 bases from V and 8 from J; bases not matched to a gene: 8. Per germline, CDR1 LNHDA and CDR2 SQIVND (reference sequence). CDR3: CASSTSGTSADEQFF. The CDR3 nucleotides are TGTGCCAGTAGTACTTCCGGGACTAGCGCCGATGAGCAGTTCTTC.

This clone has just one count. V usage is TRBV7-2 and J usage is TRBJ1-5; D unresolved. Germline-derived CDR1 and CDR2 are SGHTA and FQGNSA. Trimming took off 5 bases at V and 1 base at J, with 9 bases between the two ends. The CDR3 runs 14 residues. The CDR3 is CASSTRSSNQPQHF. The CDR3 region has the DNA TGTGCCAGCAGCACCCGGTCCAGCAATCAGCCCCAGCATTTT.

V usage is TRBV5-6 and J usage is TRBJ2-4; the match to TRBD2 covers 8 bases. Germline loops: CDR1 SGHDT, CDR2 YYEEEE. The CDR3 extends over 14 amino acids. Losses at the gene ends were 0 bases for V and 8 bases for J; bases not matched to a gene: 4. The CDR3 sequence is CASSLGTSQDIQYF. The CDR3 coding sequence is TGTGCCAGCAGCTTGGGGACTAGCCAGGACATTCAGTACTTC. The entire variable domain, with the rest obtained from reference TRBV5-6 and TRBJ2-4, is as follows: DAGVTQSPTHLIKTRGQQVTLRCSPKSGHDTVSWYQQALGQGPQFIFQYYEEEERQRGNFPDRFSGHQFPNYSSELNVNALLLGDSALYLCASSLGTSQDIQYFGAGTRLSVL.

This clone was detected only a few times. The chain combines TRBV5-4 with TRBJ2-3, with 12 bases matching TRBD2. The CDR3 is 18 amino acids. J was trimmed by 2 bases and V by 1 base; bases with no gene match: 8. Germline CDR1 and CDR2: SGHNT and YYREEE (reference sequence). For the CDR3, the DNA is TGTGCCAGCAGCTTGAGACTAGCGGGGGCCTTTGTCACAGATACGCAGTATTTT. Protein: CASSLRLAGAFVTDTQYF.